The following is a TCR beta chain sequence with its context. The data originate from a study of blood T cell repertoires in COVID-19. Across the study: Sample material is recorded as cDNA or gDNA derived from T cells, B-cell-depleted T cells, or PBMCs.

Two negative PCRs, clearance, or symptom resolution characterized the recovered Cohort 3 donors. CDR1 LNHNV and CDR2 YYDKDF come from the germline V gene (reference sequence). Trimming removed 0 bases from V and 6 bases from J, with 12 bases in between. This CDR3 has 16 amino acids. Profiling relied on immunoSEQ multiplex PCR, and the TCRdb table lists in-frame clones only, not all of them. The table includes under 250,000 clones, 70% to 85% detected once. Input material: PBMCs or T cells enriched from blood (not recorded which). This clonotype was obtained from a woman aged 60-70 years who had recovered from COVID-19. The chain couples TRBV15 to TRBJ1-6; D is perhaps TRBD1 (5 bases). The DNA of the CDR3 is TGTGCCACCAGCAGAGAAGGGGCAGGAGCTAATTCACCCCTCCACTTT. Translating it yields CATSREGAGANSPLHF.